The T cell receptor beta chain under discussion was sequenced for a study of shared clonotypes between healthy human individuals. TCRdb's copy holds only in-frame clones and misses some; the assay was immunoSEQ multiplex PCR. The table records 500,000 or so clones, about 96% of them present only once. The CDR3 loop spans 14 amino acids. Per germline, CDR1 SGHRS and CDR2 YFSETQ. Trimming left V 2 bases short and J 1 base short, with 9 bases between. Splitting the CD4+ cells yielded a CD45RA+ naive subset and a CD45RA-negative memory subset. The sample taken for sequencing was naive CD4+ T cells sorted from blood. Subset here: CD45RA+ positively selected. This receptor was obtained from a woman under 40 in good health. The chain uses TRBV5-1 and TRBJ2-5; D is unresolved. CDR3 DNA sequence: TGCGCCAGCAGCTTCCCCGCGCCCCAAGAGACCCAGTACTTC. Translation gives CASSFPAPQETQYF.